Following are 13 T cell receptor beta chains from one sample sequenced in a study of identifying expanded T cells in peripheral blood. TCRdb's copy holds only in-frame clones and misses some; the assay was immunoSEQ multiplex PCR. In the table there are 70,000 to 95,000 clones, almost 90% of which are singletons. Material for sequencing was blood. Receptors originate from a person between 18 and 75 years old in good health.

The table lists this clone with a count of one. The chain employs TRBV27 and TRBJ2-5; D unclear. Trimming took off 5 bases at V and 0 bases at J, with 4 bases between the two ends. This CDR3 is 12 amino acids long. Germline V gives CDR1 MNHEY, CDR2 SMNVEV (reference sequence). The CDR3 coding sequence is TGTGCCAGCAGTCCCGACCAAGAGACCCAGTACTTC. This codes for CASSPDQETQYF.

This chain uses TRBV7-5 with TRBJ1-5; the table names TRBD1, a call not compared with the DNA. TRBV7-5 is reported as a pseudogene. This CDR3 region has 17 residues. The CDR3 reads CVRSSSPVLRDNQPQHF. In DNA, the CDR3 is TGTGTCAGAAGCTCGAGCCCCGTACTCAGGGATAATCAGCCCCAGCATTTT.

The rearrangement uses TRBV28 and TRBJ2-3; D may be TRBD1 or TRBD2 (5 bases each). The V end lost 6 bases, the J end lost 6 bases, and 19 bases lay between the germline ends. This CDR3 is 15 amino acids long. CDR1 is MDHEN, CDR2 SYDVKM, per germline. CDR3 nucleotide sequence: TGTGCCAGCAGCCCTCCGGGGCGAGCGATGGATACGCAGTATTTT. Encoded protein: CASSPPGRAMDTQYF. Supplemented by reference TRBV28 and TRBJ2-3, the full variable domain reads DVKVTQSSRYLVKRTGEKVFLECVQDMDHENMFWYRQDPGLGLRLIYFSYDVKMKEKGDIPEGYSVSREKKERFSLILESASTNQTSMYLCASSPPGRAMDTQYFGPGTRLTVL.

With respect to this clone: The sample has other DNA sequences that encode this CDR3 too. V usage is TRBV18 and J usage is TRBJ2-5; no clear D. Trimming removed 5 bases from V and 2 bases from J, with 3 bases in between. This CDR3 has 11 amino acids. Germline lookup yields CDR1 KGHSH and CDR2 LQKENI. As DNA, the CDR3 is TGTGCCAGCTCAGAGCAAGAGACCCAGTACTTC. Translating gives CASSEQETQYF.

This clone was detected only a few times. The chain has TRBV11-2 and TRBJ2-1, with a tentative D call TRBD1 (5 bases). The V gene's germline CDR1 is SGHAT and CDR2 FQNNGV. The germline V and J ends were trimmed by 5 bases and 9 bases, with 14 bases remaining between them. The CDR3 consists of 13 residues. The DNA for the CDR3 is TGTGCCAGCAGCGTGGGTGGGCAGGGTGAGCAGTTCTTC. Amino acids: CASSVGGQGEQFF.

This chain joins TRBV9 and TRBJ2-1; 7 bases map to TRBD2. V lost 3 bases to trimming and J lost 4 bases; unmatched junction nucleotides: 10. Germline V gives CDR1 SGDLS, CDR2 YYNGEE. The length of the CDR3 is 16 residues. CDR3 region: CASSALAGENYNEQFF. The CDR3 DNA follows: TGTGCCAGCAGCGCCTTAGCGGGCGAGAATTACAATGAGCAGTTCTTC.

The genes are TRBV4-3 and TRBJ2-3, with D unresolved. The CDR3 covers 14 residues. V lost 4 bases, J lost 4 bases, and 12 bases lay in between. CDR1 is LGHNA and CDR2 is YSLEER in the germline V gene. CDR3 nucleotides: TGCGCCAGCAGCCGCACAGTAACTGCAGATACGCAGTATTTT. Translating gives CASSRTVTADTQYF.

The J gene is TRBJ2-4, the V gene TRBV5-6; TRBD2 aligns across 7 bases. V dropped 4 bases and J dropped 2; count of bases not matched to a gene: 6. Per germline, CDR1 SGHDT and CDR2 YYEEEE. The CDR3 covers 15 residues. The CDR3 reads CASSPSGTTKNIQYF. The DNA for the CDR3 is TGTGCCAGCAGCCCCAGCGGGACGACCAAAAACATTCAGTACTTC.

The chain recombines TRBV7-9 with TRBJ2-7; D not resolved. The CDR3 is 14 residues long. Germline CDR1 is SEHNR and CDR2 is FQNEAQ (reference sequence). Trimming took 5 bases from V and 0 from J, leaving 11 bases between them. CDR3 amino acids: CASSTWGSSYEQYF. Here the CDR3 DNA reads TGTGCCAGCAGCACTTGGGGAAGCTCCTACGAGCAGTACTTC.

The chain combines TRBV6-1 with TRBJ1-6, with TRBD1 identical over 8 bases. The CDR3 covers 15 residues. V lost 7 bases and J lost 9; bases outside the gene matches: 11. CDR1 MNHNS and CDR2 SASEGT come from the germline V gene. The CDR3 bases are TGTGCCAGCACCGCTGCGGAGACAGGGGCTTCACCCCTCCACTTT. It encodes CASTAAETGASPLHF.

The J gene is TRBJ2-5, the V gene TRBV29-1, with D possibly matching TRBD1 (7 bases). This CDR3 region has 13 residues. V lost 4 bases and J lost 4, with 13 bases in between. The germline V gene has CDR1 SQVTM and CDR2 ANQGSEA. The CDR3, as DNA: TGCAGCGTTGTCACCCAGGGGGGAGAGACCCAGTACTTC. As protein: CSVVTQGGETQYF. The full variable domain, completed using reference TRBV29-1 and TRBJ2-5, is SAVISQKPSRDICQRGTSLTIQCQVDSQVTMMFWYRQQPGQSLTLIATANQGSEATYESGFVIDKFPISRPNLTFSTLTVSNMSPEDSSIYLCSVVTQGGETQYFGPGTRLLVL.

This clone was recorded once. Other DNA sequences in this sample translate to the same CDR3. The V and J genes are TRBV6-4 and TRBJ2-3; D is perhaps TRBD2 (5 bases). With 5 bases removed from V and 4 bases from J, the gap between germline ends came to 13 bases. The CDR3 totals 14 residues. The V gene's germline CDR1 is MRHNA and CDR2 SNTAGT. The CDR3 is CASSSRGDADTQYF. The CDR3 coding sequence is TGTGCCAGCAGTTCACGGGGTGACGCAGATACGCAGTATTTT.

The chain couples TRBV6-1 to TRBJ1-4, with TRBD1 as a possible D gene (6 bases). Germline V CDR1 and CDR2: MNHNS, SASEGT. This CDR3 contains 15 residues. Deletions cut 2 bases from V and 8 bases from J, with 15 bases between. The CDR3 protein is CASSESVGGNEKLFF. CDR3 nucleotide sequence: TGTGCCAGCAGTGAATCGGTAGGGGGTAACGAAAAACTGTTTTTT.